This T cell receptor (beta chain) was found in a study of glioma-infiltrating T cells. Findings and caveats of the study: Shared blood CDR3 signature motifs marked patients with low tissue-blood divergence. Non-neoplastic patients had below-expected tissue-blood divergence, while all gliomas exceeded expectation.

The CDR3 has 13 amino acids. V was shortened by 0 bases and J by 8 bases, with 13 bases between the two germline ends. Looked up from germline, CDR1 is DFQATT and CDR2 is SNEGSKA (reference sequence). This clonotype was found many times. Antigen: not known. TCR alpha and beta CDR3 regions were amplified from RNA using iRepertoire nested multiplex PCR. MiXCR, run by TCRdb on the multiplex PCR reads, gives a single entry per CDR3 protein. The sample shows 400,000 or so distinct CDR3 sequences, 41% of them seen only once. The sequence was obtained from a human donor with low-grade glioma or glioblastoma, undergoing nonglioma brain surgery, or in good health (not recorded which). The sample consisted of glioma tissue, nonneoplastic brain tissue, or PBMCs (not recorded which). The rearrangement joins TRBV20-1 to TRBJ1-2; D unresolved. The CDR3 is CSARDLGGYGYTF. CDR3 DNA: TGCAGTGCTAGAGATCTTGGAGGGTACGGCTACACCTTC.